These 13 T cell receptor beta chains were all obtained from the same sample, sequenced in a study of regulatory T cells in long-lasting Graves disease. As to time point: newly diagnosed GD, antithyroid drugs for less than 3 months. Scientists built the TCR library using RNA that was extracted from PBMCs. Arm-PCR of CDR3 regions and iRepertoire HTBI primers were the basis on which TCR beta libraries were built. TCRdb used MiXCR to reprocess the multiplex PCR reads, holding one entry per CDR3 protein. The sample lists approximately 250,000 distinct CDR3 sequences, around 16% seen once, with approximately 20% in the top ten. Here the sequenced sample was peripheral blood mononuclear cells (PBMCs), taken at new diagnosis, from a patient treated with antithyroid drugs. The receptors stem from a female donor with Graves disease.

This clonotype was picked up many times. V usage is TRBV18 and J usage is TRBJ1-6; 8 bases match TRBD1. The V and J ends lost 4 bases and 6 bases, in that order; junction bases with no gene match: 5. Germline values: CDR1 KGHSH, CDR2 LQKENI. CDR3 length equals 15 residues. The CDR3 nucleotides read TGTGCCAGCTCACTGGGACAGGCCCCTAATTCACCCCTCCACTTT. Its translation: CASSLGQAPNSPLHF.

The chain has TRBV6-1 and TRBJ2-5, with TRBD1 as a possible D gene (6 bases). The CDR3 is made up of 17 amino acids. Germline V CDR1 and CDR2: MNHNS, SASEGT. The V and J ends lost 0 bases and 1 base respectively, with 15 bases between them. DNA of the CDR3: TGTGCCAGCAGTGAAGCGCACCGAACAGGGTTCCAAGAGACCCAGTACTTC. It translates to CASSEAHRTGFQETQYF.

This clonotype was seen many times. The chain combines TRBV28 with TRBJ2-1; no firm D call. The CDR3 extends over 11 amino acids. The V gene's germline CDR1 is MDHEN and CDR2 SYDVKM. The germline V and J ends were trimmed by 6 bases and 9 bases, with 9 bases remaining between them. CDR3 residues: CASSLRGEQFF. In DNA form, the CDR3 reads TGTGCCAGCAGCTTAAGAGGTGAGCAGTTCTTC.

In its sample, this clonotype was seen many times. The CDR3 DNA sequence: TGTGCCAGCAGCCCGAGCGGCGCGCAAGAGACCCAGTACTTC. Translated, it gives CASSPSGAQETQYF. The chain employs TRBV7-9 and TRBJ2-5; weak D call: TRBD2 (5 bases). The length of the CDR3 is 14 residues. Germline assignment: CDR1 SEHNR and CDR2 FQNEAQ (reference sequence). V was trimmed by 5 bases and J by 2 bases, leaving 12 bases between them.

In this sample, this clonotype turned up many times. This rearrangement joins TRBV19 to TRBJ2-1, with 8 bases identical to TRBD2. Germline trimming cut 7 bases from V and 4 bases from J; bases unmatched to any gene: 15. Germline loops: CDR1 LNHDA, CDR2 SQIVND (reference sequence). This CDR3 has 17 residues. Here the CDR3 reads CASMGVSRASGYNEQFF. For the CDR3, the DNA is TGTGCCAGTATGGGTGTATCTAGGGCTAGCGGGTACAATGAGCAGTTCTTC.

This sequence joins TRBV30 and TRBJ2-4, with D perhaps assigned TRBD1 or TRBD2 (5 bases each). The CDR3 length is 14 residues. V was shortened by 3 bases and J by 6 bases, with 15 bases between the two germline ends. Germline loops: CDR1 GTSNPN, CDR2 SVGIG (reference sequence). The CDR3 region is CAWRGQGALNIQYF. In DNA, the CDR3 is TGTGCCTGGAGGGGCCAGGGAGCGTTAAACATTCAGTACTTC.

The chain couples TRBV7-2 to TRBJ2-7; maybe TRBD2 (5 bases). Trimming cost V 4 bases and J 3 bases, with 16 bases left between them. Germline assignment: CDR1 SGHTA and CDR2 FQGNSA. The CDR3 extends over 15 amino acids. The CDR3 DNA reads TGTGCCAGCAGCTATAGCGCGTCCACCCTCTACGAGCAGTACTTC. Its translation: CASSYSASTLYEQYF.

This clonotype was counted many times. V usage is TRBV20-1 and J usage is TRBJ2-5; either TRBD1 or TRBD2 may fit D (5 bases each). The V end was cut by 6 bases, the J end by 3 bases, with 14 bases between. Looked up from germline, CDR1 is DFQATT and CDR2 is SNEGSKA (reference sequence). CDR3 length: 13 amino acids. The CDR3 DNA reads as TGCAGTGCAGGGGACCGAGGGAAAGAGACCCAGTACTTC. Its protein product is CSAGDRGKETQYF.

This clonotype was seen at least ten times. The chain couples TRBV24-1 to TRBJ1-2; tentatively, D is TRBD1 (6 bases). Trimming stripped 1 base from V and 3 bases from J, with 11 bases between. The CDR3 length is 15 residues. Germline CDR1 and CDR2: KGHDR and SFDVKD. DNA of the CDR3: TGTGCCACCAGTGATTTTGGCAGGGGAGACTATGGCTACACCTTC. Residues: CATSDFGRGDYGYTF.

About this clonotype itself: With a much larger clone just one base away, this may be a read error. CDR3 protein: CASSHPGGSGGTCEQYF. The CDR3 nucleotides are TGTGCCAGCAGCCACCCTGGGGGAAGCGGAGGCACCTGCGAGCAGTACTTC. The chain couples TRBV11-2 to TRBJ2-7; D is possibly TRBD1 or TRBD2 (5 bases each). Trimming pared 5 bases from V and 6 bases from J, leaving 26 bases between. Germline lookup yields CDR1 SGHAT and CDR2 FQNNGV. The CDR3 has 17 amino acids.

The CDR3 here is CASSFVFDTEAFF. The CDR3 DNA reads TGTGCCAGCAGTTTCGTTTTTGACACTGAAGCTTTCTTT. The chain couples TRBV11-3 to TRBJ1-1; no reliable D call. CDR3 length: 13 residues. Trimming cost V 6 bases and J 3 bases, with 11 bases left between them. CDR1 SGHNT and CDR2 YENEEA come from the germline V gene.

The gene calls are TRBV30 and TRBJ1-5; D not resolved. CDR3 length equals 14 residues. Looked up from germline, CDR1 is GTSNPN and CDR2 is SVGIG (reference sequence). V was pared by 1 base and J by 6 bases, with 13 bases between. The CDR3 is CAWSGAGFGQPQHF. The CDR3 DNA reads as TGTGCCTGGAGTGGGGCGGGGTTCGGTCAGCCCCAGCATTTT.

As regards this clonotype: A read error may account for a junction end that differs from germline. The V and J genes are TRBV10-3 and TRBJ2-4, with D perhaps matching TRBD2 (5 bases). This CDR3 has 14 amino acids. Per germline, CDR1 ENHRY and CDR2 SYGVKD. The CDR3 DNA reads TGTGCCAGCAGTTCGGACTTAGCCAAAAACATTCAGTACTTC. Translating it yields CASSSDLAKNIQYF.